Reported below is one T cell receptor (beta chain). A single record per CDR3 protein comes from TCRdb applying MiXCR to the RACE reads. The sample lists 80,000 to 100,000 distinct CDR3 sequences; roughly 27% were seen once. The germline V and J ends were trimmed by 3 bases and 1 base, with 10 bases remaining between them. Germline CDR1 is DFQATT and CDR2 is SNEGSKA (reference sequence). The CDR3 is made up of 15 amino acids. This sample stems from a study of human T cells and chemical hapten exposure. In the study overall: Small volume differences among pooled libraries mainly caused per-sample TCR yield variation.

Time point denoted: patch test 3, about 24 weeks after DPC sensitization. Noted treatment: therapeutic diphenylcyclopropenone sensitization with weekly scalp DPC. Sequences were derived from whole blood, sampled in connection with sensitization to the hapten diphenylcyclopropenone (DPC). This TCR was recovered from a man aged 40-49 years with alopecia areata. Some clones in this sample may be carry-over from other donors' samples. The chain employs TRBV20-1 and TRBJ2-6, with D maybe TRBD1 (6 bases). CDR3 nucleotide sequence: TGCAGTGCTAGCGGACAGCCTTCTGGGGCCAACGTCCTGACTTTC. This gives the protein CSASGQPSGANVLTF.